Listed here is a single T cell receptor (beta chain). These data are taken from a study of blood T cell repertoires in COVID-19. Turning to the study itself: Donors in the United States, Italy and Spain gave samples during acute or convalescent COVID-19. The analysed material was cDNA or gDNA that came from T cells, B-cell-depleted T cells, or PBMCs.

The V end lost 6 bases, the J end lost 8 bases, and 13 bases lay between the germline ends. The CDR3 is made up of 12 amino acids. Original analysis: Quantification of nucleated cells was approximated via reference gene primer amplification. Sequencing used immunoSEQ multiplex PCR; TCRdb keeps in-frame clones, though not all of them. V and J calls and clone size follow that table, whereas D and trimming were derived from the DNA. The table shows 150,000 or so clones, with 82% occurring only once. This rearrangement joins TRBV12-3 or TRBV12-4 to TRBJ1-2, with D hard to call. The material sequenced was peripheral blood. The source is a human donor with acute or convalescent COVID-19. The donor label of this sample is uncertain. In DNA form, the CDR3 reads TGTGCCAGCAGCCCGGGTTCGCGAGGCTACACCTTC. It translates to CASSPGSRGYTF.